Listed here are 18 T cell receptor beta chains from one sample, sequenced in a study of T-cell memory formation after mild COVID-19. A single record per CDR3 protein comes from TCRdb applying MiXCR to the 5' RACE reads. The sample consists of 450,000 or so distinct CDR3 sequences, roughly 25% of them appearing once. The sequenced material came from PBMCs or a T cell subset sorted from them (not recorded which). Receptors originate from an adult woman who had mild COVID-19 (a few samples of this study predate the infection). Cell type and time point are not known.

This clonotype was recorded a few times. This chain uses TRBV3-1 with TRBJ2-7; TRBD1 matches at 7 bases. Trimming cost V 7 bases and J 6 bases; bases outside gene matches: 12. The CDR3 has 14 residues. The V gene's germline CDR1 is LGHDT and CDR2 YNNKEL (reference sequence). Here the CDR3 DNA reads TGTGCCAGCACACAGGGGCTTCTCGGCGTCGAGCAGTACTTC. This gives the protein CASTQGLLGVEQYF.

The chain couples TRBV7-2 to TRBJ1-2; tentatively, D is TRBD1 (6 bases). This CDR3 is built from 15 residues. The germline gives CDR1 SGHTA, CDR2 FQGNSA. Trimming took 2 bases from V and 11 from J, leaving 21 bases between them. CDR3 DNA: TGTGCCAGCAGCTTATCTAAGGCCCAGGGACAAAAATACACCTTC. Translated: CASSLSKAQGQKYTF.

This clonotype occurred many times. This sequence joins TRBV24-1 and TRBJ2-5, with 10 bases that match TRBD1. Germline assignment: CDR1 KGHDR and CDR2 SFDVKD. The junction had 5 bases not matched to a gene; V was cut back by 5 bases and J by 3 bases. The CDR3 spans 15 residues. The CDR3 protein is CATSGQGAVEETQYF. DNA for the CDR3: TGTGCCACCAGTGGACAGGGGGCAGTGGAAGAGACCCAGTACTTC.

This clonotype was counted between two and nine times. The V gene is TRBV2, the J gene TRBJ2-3; D possibly corresponds to TRBD2 (7 bases). Germline V lookup: CDR1 SNHLY, CDR2 FYNNEI. The V end lost 8 bases, the J end lost 0 bases, and 12 bases lay between the germline ends. The CDR3 is 14 residues long. CDR3 coding DNA: TGTGCCAGCCGGGGGGCGGCTAGCACAGATACGCAGTATTTT. This codes for CASRGAASTDTQYF.

This clonotype was found a few times. The chain recombines TRBV5-1 with TRBJ2-7; D ambiguous. The CDR3 has 14 residues. Germline V gene data show CDR1 as SGHRS and CDR2 as YFSETQ. V shed 4 bases and J shed 3 bases, with 14 bases lying between them. The CDR3 DNA reads TGCGCCAGCAGCCTACACACCGGTCTCTACGAGCAGTACTTC. Translated, it gives CASSLHTGLYEQYF. Full variable domain (missing parts from reference TRBV5-1 and TRBJ2-7): KAGVTQTPRYLIKTRGQQVTLSCSPISGHRSVSWYQQTPGQGLQFLFEYFSETQRNKGNFPGRFSGRQFSNSRSEMNVSTLELGDSALYLCASSLHTGLYEQYFGPGTRLTVT.

In this sample, this clonotype turned up a few times. The chain joins TRBV5-1 to TRBJ1-1; 8 bases match TRBD1. The trim removed 0 bases at V and 11 bases at J, leaving 9 bases unmatched. Germline V CDR1 and CDR2: SGHRS, YFSETQ. The CDR3 is made up of 14 amino acids. This chain's CDR3 is CASSLGTGRIEAFF. The CDR3 DNA reads TGCGCCAGCAGCTTGGGGACAGGGAGGATCGAGGCTTTCTTT.

This clonotype was seen ten or more times. The gene calls are TRBV4-3 and TRBJ2-1, with no clear D. The CDR3 has 15 residues. V dropped 4 bases and J dropped 0 bases, with 10 bases sitting between them. CDR1 LGHNA and CDR2 YSLEER come from the germline V gene. CDR3 protein: CASSPLESSYNEQFF. CDR3 DNA: TGCGCCAGCAGCCCCCTCGAGAGCTCCTACAATGAGCAGTTCTTC.

Only one count was recorded for this clonotype. The chain joins TRBV5-6 to TRBJ2-1; D remains unclear. The CDR3 runs 13 residues. V lost 2 bases to trimming and J lost 8 bases, with 11 bases between them. The germline V gene encodes CDR1 SGHDT and CDR2 YYEEEE. CDR3 loop: CASSLQDPHEQFF. The DNA for the CDR3 is TGTGCCAGCAGCTTACAAGACCCCCATGAGCAGTTCTTC.

The V and J genes are TRBV12-3 or TRBV12-4 and TRBJ2-7, with 11 bases matching TRBD2. This CDR3 contains 15 residues. The trim removed 1 base at V and 2 bases at J, leaving 1 base unmatched. Here the CDR3 DNA reads TGTGCCAGCAGTTTAGTACTAGCGGGAGCCTACGAGCAGTACTTC. Translation: CASSLVLAGAYEQYF.

This chain connects TRBV27 to TRBJ1-1, with a possible D match to TRBD1 (5 bases). This CDR3 region has 14 residues. Germline assignment: CDR1 MNHEY and CDR2 SMNVEV (reference sequence). The V gene lost 4 bases and the J gene lost 6 bases, with 15 bases spanning the gap. The CDR3 reads CASSWEGSTAEAFF. DNA of the CDR3: TGTGCCAGCAGTTGGGAGGGGAGTACCGCTGAAGCTTTCTTT.

CDR3 in DNA: TGTGCCAGCAGTTTAGGGGCGGGGGGACAGATTGAAAAACTGTTTTTT. It translates to CASSLGAGGQIEKLFF. The chain recombines TRBV12-3 or TRBV12-4 with TRBJ1-4, with 7 nucleotides matching TRBD1. Unmatched junction bases numbered 9, after V lost 1 base and J lost 7 bases. This CDR3 contains 16 residues.

This chain links TRBV12-3 or TRBV12-4 with TRBJ2-7; 8 bases fit TRBD1. V was clipped by 1 base and J by 4 bases; unmatched bases: 0. This CDR3 is 13 amino acids long. CDR3 sequence reads: CASSLGDRYEQYF. In DNA, the CDR3 is TGTGCCAGCAGTTTAGGGGACAGGTACGAGCAGTACTTC.

This clonotype was observed a handful of times. The chain employs TRBV4-2 and TRBJ2-1, with D possibly TRBD2 on 5 matching bases. The CDR3 covers 16 residues. Germline V gives CDR1 LGHNA, CDR2 YNFKEQ. Trimming pared 0 bases from V and 9 bases from J, leaving 18 bases between. This CDR3 reads CASSQDDPGLGSEQFF. The CDR3 bases are TGTGCCAGCAGCCAAGACGACCCGGGGTTAGGGTCTGAGCAGTTCTTC.

V and J are TRBV15 and TRBJ1-5, with unresolved D. Germline V gene sequence: CDR1 LNHNV, CDR2 YYDKDF (reference sequence). Trimming pared 1 base from V and 5 bases from J, leaving 6 bases between. CDR3 length: 13 residues. The CDR3 bases are TGTGCCACCAGCAGAGGGGTTTATCAGCCCCAGCATTTT. Amino acids: CATSRGVYQPQHF. Using reference TRBV15 and TRBJ1-5 for the parts outside the CDR3, the full variable domain is DAMVIQNPRYQVTQFGKPVTLSCSQTLNHNVMYWYQQKSSQAPKLLFHYYDKDFNNEADTPDNFQSRRPNTSFCFLDIRSPGLGDTAMYLCATSRGVYQPQHFGDGTRLSIL.

The chain couples TRBV24-1 to TRBJ2-2; D is unresolved. V gave up 5 bases and J gave up 7 bases, with 4 bases separating them. The germline V gene has CDR1 KGHDR and CDR2 SFDVKD. The CDR3 contains 11 residues. This CDR3 reads CATSVGGELFF. The CDR3 DNA follows: TGTGCCACCAGTGTTGGCGGGGAGCTGTTTTTT.

The rearrangement links TRBV12-3 or TRBV12-4 to TRBJ2-2; 7 bases are a match to TRBD1. The CDR3 runs to 15 residues. V shed 6 bases, J shed 0 bases, and the junction held 4 bases outside the gene matches. CDR3 protein: CASRGGGPNTGELFF. The CDR3 nucleotides are TGTGCCAGCAGAGGGGGCGGGCCGAACACCGGGGAGCTGTTTTTT.

This clonotype occurred a few times. The V and J genes are TRBV5-1 and TRBJ2-3; D call uncertain. Germline V gives CDR1 SGHRS, CDR2 YFSETQ. Trimming cost V 4 bases and J 0 bases, with 9 bases left between them. The CDR3 runs 14 residues. CDR3 nucleotides: TGCGCCAGCAGCGCTTCTAAAAGCACAGATACGCAGTATTTT. Encoded protein: CASSASKSTDTQYF.

The chain joins TRBV20-1 to TRBJ1-1, with unresolved D. The germline V gene has CDR1 DFQATT and CDR2 SNEGSKA (reference sequence). This CDR3 has 10 amino acids. The CDR3 region has the DNA TGCAGCGTCCTCGGGACTGAAGCTTTCTTT. It translates to CSVLGTEAFF.